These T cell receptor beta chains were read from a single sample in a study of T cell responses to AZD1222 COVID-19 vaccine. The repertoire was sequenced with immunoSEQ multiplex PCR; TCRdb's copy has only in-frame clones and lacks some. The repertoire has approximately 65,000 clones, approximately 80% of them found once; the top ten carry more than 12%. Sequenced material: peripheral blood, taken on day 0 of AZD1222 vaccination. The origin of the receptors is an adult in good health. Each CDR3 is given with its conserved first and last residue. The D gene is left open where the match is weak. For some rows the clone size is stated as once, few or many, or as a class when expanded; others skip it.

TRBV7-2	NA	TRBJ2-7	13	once	TGTGCCAGCAGCTTGGCCTTAGCGTCCGAGCAGTACTTC	CASSLALASEQYF
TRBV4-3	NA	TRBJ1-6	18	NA	TGCGCCAGCAGCCAAGATTGGACAGTAAGCTCCTATAATTCACCCCTCCACTTT	CASSQDWTVSSYNSPLHF
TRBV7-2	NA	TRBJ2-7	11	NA	TGTGCCAGCAGCTTAGCGAACGAGCAGTACTTC	CASSLANEQYF
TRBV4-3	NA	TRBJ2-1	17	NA	TGCGCCAGCAGCCAAGATGGGTTGGGGGGTGGATACAATGAGCAGTTCTTC	CASSQDGLGGGYNEQFF
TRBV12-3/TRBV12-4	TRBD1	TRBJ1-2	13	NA	TGTGCCAGCAGTTCCCAGGGGGTGGATGGCTACACCTTC	CASSSQGVDGYTF
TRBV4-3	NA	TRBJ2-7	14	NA	TGCGCCAGCAGCCTTTACTCGAGCTCCTACGAGCAGTACTTC	CASSLYSSSYEQYF
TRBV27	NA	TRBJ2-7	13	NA	TGTGCCAGCAGTTCCGGGGGGCCCTACGAGCAGTACTTC	CASSSGGPYEQYF
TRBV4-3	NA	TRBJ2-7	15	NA	TGCGCCAGCAGCGTCCGGGACGGTAGCTCCTACGAGCAGTACTTC	CASSVRDGSSYEQYF
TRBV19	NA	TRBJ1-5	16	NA	TGTGCCAGTAGTAGTAAGTGGGGGACTAGCAATCAGCCCCAGCATTTT	CASSSKWGTSNQPQHF
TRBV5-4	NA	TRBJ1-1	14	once	TGTGCCAGCAGCGTGATGGGGACTGACACTGAAGCTTTCTTT	CASSVMGTDTEAFF
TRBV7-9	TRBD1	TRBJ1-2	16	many	TGTGCCAGCAGCTTTACCTCACCCGGGACAGACTATGGCTACACCTTC	CASSFTSPGTDYGYTF
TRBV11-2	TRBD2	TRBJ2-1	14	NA	TGTGCCAGCAGCCTACTGACTAGCGGCAATGAGCAGTTCTTC	CASSLLTSGNEQFF
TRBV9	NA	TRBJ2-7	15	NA	TGTGCCAGCAGCGTACACCACGACAGGTCCTACGAGCAGTACTTC	CASSVHHDRSYEQYF
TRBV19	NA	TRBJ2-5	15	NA	TGTGCCAGTAGTATAAGAGGGGGTGAGGCGGAGACCCAGTACTTC	CASSIRGGEAETQYF
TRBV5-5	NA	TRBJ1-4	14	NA	TGTGCCAGCACCAGGGGCAAGGCTAATGAAAAACTGTTTTTT	CASTRGKANEKLFF
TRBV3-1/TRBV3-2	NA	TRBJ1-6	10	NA	TGTGCCAGCAGCGATTCACCCCTCCACTTT	CASSDSPLHF
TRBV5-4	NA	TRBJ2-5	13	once	TGTGCCAGCAGCTCCGGGCCACAAGAGACCCAGTACTTC	CASSSGPQETQYF
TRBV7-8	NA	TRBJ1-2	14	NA	TGTGCCAGCAGCCCGGACCTAAGTCAGTATGGCTACACCTTC	CASSPDLSQYGYTF
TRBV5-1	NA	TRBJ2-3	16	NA	TGCGCCAGCAGCTGGCAGGGGGGAAAAAACACAGATACGCAGTATTTT	CASSWQGGKNTDTQYF
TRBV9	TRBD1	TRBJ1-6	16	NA	TGTGCCAGCAGCGAGACAGGGGGCTCCTATAATTCACCCCTCCACTTT	CASSETGGSYNSPLHF
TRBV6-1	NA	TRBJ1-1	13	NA	TGTGCCAGCAGTGAAATATCCTACACTGAAGCTTTCTTT	CASSEISYTEAFF
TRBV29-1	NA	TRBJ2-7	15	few	TGCAGCGTTGAGAAAGGGGCAGGGGGGGCCTACGAGCAGTACTTC	CSVEKGAGGAYEQYF
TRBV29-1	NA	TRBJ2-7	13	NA	TGCAGCGTTCTCACGGGATCCGGCTACGAGCAGTACTTC	CSVLTGSGYEQYF
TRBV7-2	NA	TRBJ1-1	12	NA	TGTGCCAGCAGCTCCGGACCGACTGAAGCTTTCTTT	CASSSGPTEAFF
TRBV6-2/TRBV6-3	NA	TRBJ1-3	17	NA	TGTGCCAGCAGTTACGGGGGACTTTCTTACTCTGGAAACACCATATATTTT	CASSYGGLSYSGNTIYF
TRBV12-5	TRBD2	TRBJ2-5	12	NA	TGTGCTAGTGGTCTGGGGGGGGAGACCCAGTACTTC	CASGLGGETQYF
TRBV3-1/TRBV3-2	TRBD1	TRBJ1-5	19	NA	TGTGCCAGCAGCCAACCCAGGACAGGGAAGCCTCCTAGGAATCAGCCCCAGCATTTT	CASSQPRTGKPPRNQPQHF
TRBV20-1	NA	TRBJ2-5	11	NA	TGCAGTGTTAAGCGGCCAGAGACCCAGTACTTC	CSVKRPETQYF
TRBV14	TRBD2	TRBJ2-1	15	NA	TGTGCCAGCAGCCAAGATACTAGCGGTTACAATGAGCAGTTCTTC	CASSQDTSGYNEQFF
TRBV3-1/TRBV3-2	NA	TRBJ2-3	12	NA	TGTGCCAGCACCCAGGGAGAGCAGACGCAGTATTTT	CASTQGEQTQYF
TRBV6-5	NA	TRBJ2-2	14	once	TGTGCCACCTCGGGGGCGATAATAACCGGGGTGCTGTTTTTT	CATSGAIITGVLFF
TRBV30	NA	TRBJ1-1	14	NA	TGTGCCTGGACCCCCGGGGCAGAAAACACTGAAGCTTTCTTT	CAWTPGAENTEAFF
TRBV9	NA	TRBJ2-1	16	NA	TGTGCCAGCAGCGTTCGGGACGAGAGCTCCTACAATGAGCAGTTCTTC	CASSVRDESSYNEQFF
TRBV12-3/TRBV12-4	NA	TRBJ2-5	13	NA	TGTGCCAGCAGTTTTAATGACCAAGAGACCCAGTACTTC	CASSFNDQETQYF
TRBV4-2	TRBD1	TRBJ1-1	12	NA	TGTGCCAGCAGCCCTGGCGGGACAGAGGCTTTCTTT	CASSPGGTEAFF
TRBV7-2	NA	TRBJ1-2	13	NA	TGTGCCAGCAGCTTAGACGGGCTCGGTGGCTACACCTTC	CASSLDGLGGYTF
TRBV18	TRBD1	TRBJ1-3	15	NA	TGTGCCAGCTCACCGGACAGGGTCTTTGGAAACACCATATATTTT	CASSPDRVFGNTIYF